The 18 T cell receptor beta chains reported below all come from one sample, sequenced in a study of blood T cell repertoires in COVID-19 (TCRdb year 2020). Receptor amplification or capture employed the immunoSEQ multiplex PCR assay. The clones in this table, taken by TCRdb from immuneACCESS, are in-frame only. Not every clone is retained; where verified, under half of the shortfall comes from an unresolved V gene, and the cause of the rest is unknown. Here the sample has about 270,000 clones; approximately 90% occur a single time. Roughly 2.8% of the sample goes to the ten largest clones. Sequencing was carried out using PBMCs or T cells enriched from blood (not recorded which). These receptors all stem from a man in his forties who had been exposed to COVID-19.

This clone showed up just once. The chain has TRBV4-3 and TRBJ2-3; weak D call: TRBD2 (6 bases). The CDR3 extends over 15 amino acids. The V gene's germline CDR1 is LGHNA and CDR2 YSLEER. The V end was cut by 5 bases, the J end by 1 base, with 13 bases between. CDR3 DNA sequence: TGCGCCAGCAGCTATAGCGGAGGGCGCACAGATACGCAGTATTTT. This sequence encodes CASSYSGGRTDTQYF.

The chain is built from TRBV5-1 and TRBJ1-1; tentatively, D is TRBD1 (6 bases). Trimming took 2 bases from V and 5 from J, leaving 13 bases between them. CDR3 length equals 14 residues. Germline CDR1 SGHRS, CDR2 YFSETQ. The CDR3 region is CASSLLTGRTEAFF. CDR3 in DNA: TGCGCCAGCAGCTTATTAACAGGGAGAACTGAAGCTTTCTTT.

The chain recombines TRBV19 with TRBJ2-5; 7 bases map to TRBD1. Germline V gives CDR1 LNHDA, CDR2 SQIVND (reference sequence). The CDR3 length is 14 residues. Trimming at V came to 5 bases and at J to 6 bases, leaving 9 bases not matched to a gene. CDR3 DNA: TGTGCCAGTAGTCCCAAGACAGGGTGGAAGACCCAGTACTTC. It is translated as CASSPKTGWKTQYF.

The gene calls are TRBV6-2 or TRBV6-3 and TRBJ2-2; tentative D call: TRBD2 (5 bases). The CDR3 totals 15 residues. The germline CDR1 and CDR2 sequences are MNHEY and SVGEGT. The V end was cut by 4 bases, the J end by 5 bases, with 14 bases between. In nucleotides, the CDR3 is TGTGCCAGCAGTTCTCCTAGCAGAAGGACCGGGGAGCTGTTTTTT. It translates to CASSSPSRRTGELFF.

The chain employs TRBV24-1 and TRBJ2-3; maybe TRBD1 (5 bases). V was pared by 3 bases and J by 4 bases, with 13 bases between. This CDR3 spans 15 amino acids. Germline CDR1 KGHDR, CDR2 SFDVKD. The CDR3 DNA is TGTGCCACCAGTGATAACAGGCATGCGGCAGATACGCAGTATTTT. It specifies CATSDNRHAADTQYF.

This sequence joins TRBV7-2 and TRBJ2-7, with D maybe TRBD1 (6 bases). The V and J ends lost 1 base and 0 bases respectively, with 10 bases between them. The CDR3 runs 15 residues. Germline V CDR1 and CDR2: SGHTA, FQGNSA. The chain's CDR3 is CASSLGPDSSYEQYF. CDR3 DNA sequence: TGTGCCAGCAGCTTAGGCCCGGACAGCTCCTACGAGCAGTACTTC.

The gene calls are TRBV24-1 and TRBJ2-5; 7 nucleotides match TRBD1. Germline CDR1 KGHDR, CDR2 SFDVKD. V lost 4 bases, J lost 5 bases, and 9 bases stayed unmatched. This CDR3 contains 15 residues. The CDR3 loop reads CATSDFGETGETQYF. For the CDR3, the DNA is TGTGCCACCAGTGACTTCGGGGAGACAGGGGAGACCCAGTACTTC.

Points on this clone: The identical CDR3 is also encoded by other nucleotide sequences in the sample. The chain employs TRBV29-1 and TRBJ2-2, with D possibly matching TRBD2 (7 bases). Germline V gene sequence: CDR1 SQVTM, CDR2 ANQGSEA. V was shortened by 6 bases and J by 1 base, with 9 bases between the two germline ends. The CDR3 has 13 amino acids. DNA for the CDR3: TGCAGCGTGGGAGGGGGGAACACCGGGGAGCTGTTTTTT. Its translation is CSVGGGNTGELFF.

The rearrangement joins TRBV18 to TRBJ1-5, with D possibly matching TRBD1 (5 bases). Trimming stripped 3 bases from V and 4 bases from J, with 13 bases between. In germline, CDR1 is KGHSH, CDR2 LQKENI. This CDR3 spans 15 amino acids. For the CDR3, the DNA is TGTGCCAGCTCACCCGTCGCACAGGTGAATCAGCCCCAGCATTTT. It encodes CASSPVAQVNQPQHF.

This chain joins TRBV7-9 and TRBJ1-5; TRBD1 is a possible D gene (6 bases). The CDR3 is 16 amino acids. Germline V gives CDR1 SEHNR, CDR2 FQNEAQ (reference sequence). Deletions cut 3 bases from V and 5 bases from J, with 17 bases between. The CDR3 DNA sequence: TGTGCCAGCAGCTTGGGAGGGGGATTTGGTGATCAGCCCCAGCATTTT. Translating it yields CASSLGGGFGDQPQHF.

CDR3 amino acids: CASSIDASGTAGELFF. The CDR3 DNA reads as TGTGCCAGTAGTATAGATGCTAGCGGGACGGCCGGGGAGCTGTTTTTT. The chain couples TRBV19 to TRBJ2-2; 9 nucleotides agree with TRBD2. The length of the CDR3 is 16 residues. Losses at the gene ends were 0 bases for V and 6 bases for J; bases not matched to a gene: 5. Germline V lookup: CDR1 LNHDA, CDR2 SQIVND (reference sequence).

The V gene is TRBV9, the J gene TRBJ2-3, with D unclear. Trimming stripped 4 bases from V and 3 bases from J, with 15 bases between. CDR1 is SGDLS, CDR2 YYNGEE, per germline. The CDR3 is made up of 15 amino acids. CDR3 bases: TGTGCCAGCAGCCTTAACTCCCTCGGTACAGATACGCAGTATTTT. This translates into CASSLNSLGTDTQYF. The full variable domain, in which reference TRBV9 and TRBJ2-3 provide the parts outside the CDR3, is DSGVTQTPKHLITATGQRVTLRCSPRSGDLSVYWYQQSLDQGLQFLIQYYNGEERAKGNILERFSAQQFPDLHSELNLSSLELGDSALYFCASSLNSLGTDTQYFGPGTRLTVL.

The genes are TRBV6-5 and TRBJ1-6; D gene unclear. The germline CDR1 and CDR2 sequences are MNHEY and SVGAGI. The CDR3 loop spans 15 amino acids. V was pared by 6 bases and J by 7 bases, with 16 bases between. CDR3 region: CASRLKPNVNSPLHF. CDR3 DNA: TGTGCCAGCAGACTAAAACCAAATGTCAATTCACCCCTCCACTTT.

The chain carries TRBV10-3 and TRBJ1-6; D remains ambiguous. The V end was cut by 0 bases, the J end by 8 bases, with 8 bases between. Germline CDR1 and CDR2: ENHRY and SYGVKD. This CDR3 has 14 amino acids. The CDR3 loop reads CAISESRSDSPLHF. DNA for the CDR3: TGTGCCATCAGTGAGTCGAGATCTGATTCACCCCTCCACTTT.

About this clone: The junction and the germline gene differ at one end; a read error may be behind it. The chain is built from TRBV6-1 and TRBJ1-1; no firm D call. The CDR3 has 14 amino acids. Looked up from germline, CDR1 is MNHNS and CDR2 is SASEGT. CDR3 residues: CASTEAGSRIEAFF. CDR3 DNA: TGTGCCAGCACTGAAGCCGGGTCGCGGATTGAAGCTTTCTTT.

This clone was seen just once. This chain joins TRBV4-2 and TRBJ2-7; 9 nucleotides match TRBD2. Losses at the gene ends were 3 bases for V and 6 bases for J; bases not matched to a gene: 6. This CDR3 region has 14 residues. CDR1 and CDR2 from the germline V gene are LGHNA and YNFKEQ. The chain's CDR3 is CASSQGTSRGEQYF. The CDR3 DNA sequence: TGTGCCAGCAGCCAGGGGACTAGCCGCGGCGAGCAGTACTTC.

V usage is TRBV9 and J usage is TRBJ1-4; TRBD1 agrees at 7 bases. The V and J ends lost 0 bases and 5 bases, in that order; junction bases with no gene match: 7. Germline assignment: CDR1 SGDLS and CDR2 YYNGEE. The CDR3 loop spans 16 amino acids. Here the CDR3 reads CASSVGAGGPNEKLFF. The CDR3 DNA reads TGTGCCAGCAGCGTAGGGGCAGGGGGACCCAATGAAAAACTGTTTTTT.

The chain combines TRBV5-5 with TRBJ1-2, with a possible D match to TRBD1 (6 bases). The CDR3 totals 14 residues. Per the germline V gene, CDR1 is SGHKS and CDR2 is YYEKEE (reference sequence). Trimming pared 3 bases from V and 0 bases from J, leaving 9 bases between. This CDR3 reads CASSSDRSNYGYTF. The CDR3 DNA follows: TGTGCCAGCAGCTCAGACAGGTCTAACTATGGCTACACCTTC.